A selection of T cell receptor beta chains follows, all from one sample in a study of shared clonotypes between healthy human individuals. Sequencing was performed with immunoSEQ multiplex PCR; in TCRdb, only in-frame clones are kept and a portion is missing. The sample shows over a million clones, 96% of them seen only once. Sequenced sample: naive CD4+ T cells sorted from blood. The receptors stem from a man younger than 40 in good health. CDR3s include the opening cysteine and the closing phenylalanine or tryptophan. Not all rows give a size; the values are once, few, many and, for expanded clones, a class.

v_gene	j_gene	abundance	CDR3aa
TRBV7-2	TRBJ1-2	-	CASSLKQGYGYTF
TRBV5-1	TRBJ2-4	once	CASSRTLGKNIQYF
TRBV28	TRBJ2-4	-	CASSREGTHLVKNIQYF
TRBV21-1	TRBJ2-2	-	CASSLKFIGELFF
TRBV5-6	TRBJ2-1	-	CASSLAGGQLLF
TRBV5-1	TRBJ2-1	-	CASSLAPLADNEQFF
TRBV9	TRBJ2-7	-	CASSPRTSGRADEQYF
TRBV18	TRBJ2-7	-	CASSPRSQGTYEQYF
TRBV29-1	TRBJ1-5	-	CSEPGPTYSNQPQHF
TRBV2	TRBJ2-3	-	CASRPEWFTDTQYF
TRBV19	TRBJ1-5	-	CASSSGGGNQPQHF
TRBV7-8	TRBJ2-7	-	CASRRRDGSYEQYF
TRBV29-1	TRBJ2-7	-	CSVGGGAELYEQYF
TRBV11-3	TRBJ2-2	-	CASRSGARGELFF
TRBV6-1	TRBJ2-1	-	CASSEAVYNEQFF
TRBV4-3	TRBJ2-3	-	CASSQFTSGRAGSTQYF
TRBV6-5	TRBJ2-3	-	CASRDPSGRGNTQYF
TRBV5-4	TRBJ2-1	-	CASSQGASGRLYEQFF
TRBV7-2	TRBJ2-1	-	CASSLGVGVYNEQFF
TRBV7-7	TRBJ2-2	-	CASSLGGQGNTGELFF
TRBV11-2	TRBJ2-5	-	CASSPPWGDKETQYF
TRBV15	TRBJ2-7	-	CATSHVGTEQYF
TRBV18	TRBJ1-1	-	CASNTGGAGNTEAFF
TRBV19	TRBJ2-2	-	CASSRLAGGPSGELFF
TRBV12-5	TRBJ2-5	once	CASGPGTGWETQYF
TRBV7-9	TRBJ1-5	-	CASSLAFGTDNSNQPQHF
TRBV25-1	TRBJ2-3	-	CASSAGLSARADTQYF
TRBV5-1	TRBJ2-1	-	CASSLRDSSYNEQFF
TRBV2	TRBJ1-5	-	CASSVREQGFGNQPQHF
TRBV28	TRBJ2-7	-	CASSFGPLGASYEQYF
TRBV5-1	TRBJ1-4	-	CASSLIFGTGALGEKLFF
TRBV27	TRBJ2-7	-	CASSSSLPYEQYF
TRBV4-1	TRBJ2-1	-	CASSQEGTSASNEQFF
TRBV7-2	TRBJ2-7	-	CASSAIAGDFEQYF
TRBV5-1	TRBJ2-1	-	CASSYRVEPYDEQFF
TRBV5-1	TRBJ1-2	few	CASSLAQSYGYTF
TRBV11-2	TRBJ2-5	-	CASSLWRGRETQYF
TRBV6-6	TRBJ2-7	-	CASSYLTSASSYEQYF
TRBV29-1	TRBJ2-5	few	CSVGGETQYF
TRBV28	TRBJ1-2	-	CASPRSGPHYGYTF
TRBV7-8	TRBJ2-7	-	CASSLALTGGWLYEQYF
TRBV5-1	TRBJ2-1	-	CASSLGGGSNEQFF
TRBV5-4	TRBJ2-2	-	CASSLGREGWTGELFF
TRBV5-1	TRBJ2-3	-	CASTTQGEGDTQYF
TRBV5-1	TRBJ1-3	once	CASSQLGQTSGNTIYF
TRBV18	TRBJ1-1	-	CASSGVIMNSEAFF
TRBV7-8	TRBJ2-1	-	CASSSRRAPNNEQFF
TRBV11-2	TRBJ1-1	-	CASSLFGGGTEAFF
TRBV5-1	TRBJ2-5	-	CASSLGLAGQETQYF
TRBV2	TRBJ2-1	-	CASRPLGNEQFF